The 3 T cell receptor beta chains below come from one sample, sequenced in a study of blood T cells in healthy people across ages. A second PCR, run for about 7 to 11 cycles, used a sample-barcoded 5' primer plus a J-beta primer mix. TCRdb passed the 5' RACE reads through MiXCR, listing each CDR3 protein once. The sample shows approximately 790,000 distinct CDR3 sequences, about 62% of them seen only once. The sequencing input was blood. The receptors were sampled from a man aged 30 to 39 in good health.

In DNA, the CDR3 is TGTGCCAGCAGCTTTATGGGGACAACTAGCACAGATACGCAGTATTTT. Translated: CASSFMGTTSTDTQYF. The chain couples TRBV11-2 to TRBJ2-3, with D maybe TRBD1 (6 bases). V lost 3 bases to trimming and J lost 0 bases, with 13 bases between them. CDR1 is SGHAT and CDR2 is FQNNGV in the germline V gene. The CDR3 runs to 16 residues.

The chain recombines TRBV7-2 with TRBJ2-4; TRBD1 matches at 12 bases. The J call may not be correct, given that the DNA end is closer to TRBJ2-5. Germline V gene lookup returns CDR1 SGHTA and CDR2 FQGNSA. The CDR3 totals 17 residues. The CDR3 region has the DNA TGTGCCAGCACCCAAGGTCCGGGACAGGGGGCAGTAGAGACCCAGTACTTC. Its translation is CASTQGPGQGAVETQYF.

The CDR3 region is CASSLLGRGVEQFF. The CDR3, as DNA: TGTGCCAGCAGCTTGCTGGGGCGGGGGGTTGAGCAGTTCTTC. V and J are TRBV7-2 and TRBJ2-1; 8 nucleotides line up with TRBD2. Germline CDR1 and CDR2: SGHTA and FQGNSA. V was pared by 3 bases and J by 9 bases, with 7 bases of the junction left unmatched. This CDR3 spans 14 amino acids.